This note documents a single TCR beta chain sequence. Its target is unknown. CDR3 length equals 12 residues. Looked up from germline, CDR1 is SQVTM and CDR2 is ANQGSEA. Deletions cut 2 bases from V and 5 bases from J, with 9 bases between. This entry is derived from a study of CD8+ T cells in alopecia areata. General study results and limits: Scalp samples also contribute reads from the resident alphabeta T cells found in normal skin.

RNA extraction was followed by reverse transcription into cDNA, which acted as the sequencing template. Generated by immunoSEQ multiplex PCR, the TCRdb table keeps only in-frame clones and is missing some. The sample contains roughly 180,000 clones, 50% to 70% of which appear only once. Sequencing used CD4+ T cells sorted from blood, obtained at week 0. The sequence derives from a human donor with alopecia areata. The chain is built from TRBV29-1 and TRBJ2-5; D remains ambiguous. The DNA of the CDR3 is TGCAGCGTTGAAAACTTATTGGAGACCCAGTACTTC. It is translated as CSVENLLETQYF.